The 5 T cell receptor beta chains below come from one sample, sequenced in a study of long-term antiretroviral therapy in people with HIV. Sequencing used immunoSEQ v3.0 at survey level. Method: immunoSEQ multiplex PCR; TCRdb's copy keeps in-frame clones and lacks some. In the table there are roughly 19,000 clones, 80% to 95% of which are singletons. Here the sequenced sample was unsorted PBMCs, taken 4.4 years after starting antiretroviral therapy. Receptors originate from a woman between 45 and 60 years old with HIV.

V and J are TRBV11-2 and TRBJ2-2; TRBD1 matches 8 bases. The CDR3 runs 17 residues. The germline CDR1 and CDR2 sequences are SGHAT and FQNNGV. The trim removed 7 bases at V and 2 bases at J, leaving 12 bases unmatched. In nucleotides, the CDR3 is TGTGCCAGCAACCCAAGGCGGGACAGGACAAACACCGGGGAGCTGTTTTTT. Encoded protein: CASNPRRDRTNTGELFF.

The rearrangement links TRBV7-9 to TRBJ1-3, with 8 bases fitting TRBD1. The CDR3 consists of 15 residues. V was clipped by 2 bases and J by 6 bases; unmatched bases: 6. The germline CDR1 and CDR2 sequences are SEHNR and FQNEAQ (reference sequence). DNA for the CDR3: TGTGCCAGCAGCTTATTATCGGGACAGGCAAACACCATATATTTT. It specifies CASSLLSGQANTIYF.

V usage is TRBV6-5 and J usage is TRBJ1-6; weak D call: TRBD1 (6 bases). The CDR3 is 13 amino acids. V was cut by 10 bases and J by 6 bases, with 13 bases left in between. Germline loops: CDR1 MNHEY, CDR2 SVGAGI. CDR3 coding DNA: TGTGCCACCGCAGGGGACCCTAATTCACCCCTCCACTTT. It is translated as CATAGDPNSPLHF.

This clone is medium-sized by share. The gene calls are TRBV7-8 and TRBJ1-2; D is unresolved. V was trimmed by 4 bases and J by 4 bases, leaving 7 bases between them. The CDR3 loop spans 12 amino acids. Germline CDR1 SGHVS, CDR2 FQNEAQ. In DNA, the CDR3 is TGTGCCAGCAGCTCCACAAGCTATGGCTACACCTTC. Protein product: CASSSTSYGYTF.

This rearrangement joins TRBV29-1 to TRBJ2-3, with TRBD2 matching 8 bases. J gave up 3 bases and V 6 bases, and 14 bases lay outside the gene matches. Germline loops: CDR1 SQVTM, CDR2 ANQGSEA. The length of the CDR3 is 16 residues. The CDR3 bases are TGCAGCGTCTCCTCCCCCCGGGGGGGAAGAACAGATACGCAGTATTTT. Encoded protein: CSVSSPRGGRTDTQYF.